This TCR beta chain derives from a study of cytomegalovirus exposure and HLA in healthy donors. Primers: 60 Vbeta forward and 13 Jbeta reverse. The protocol was immunoSEQ multiplex PCR, while the TCRdb copy is restricted to in-frame clones and leaves out a portion. This table has roughly 150,000 clones, more than 75% appearing once. CDR3 length: 12 amino acids. The germline V gene has CDR1 SQVTM and CDR2 ANQGSEA. This clonotype was obtained from a girl aged 2-10 years in good health and CMV-seropositive. This chain uses TRBV29-1 with TRBJ2-5; TRBD2 is a possible D gene (5 bases). The end of the DNA is better explained by TRBJ2-7, so the J call may be wrong. Sequenced material: PBMCs. CDR3 DNA: TGCAGCCCCCAAGCGGAAGCCTACGAGCAGTACTTC. It yields the protein CSPQAEAYEQYF.